This T cell receptor beta chain was sequenced in a study of blood T cell repertoires in COVID-19. Study as a whole: In each case, the material was cDNA or gDNA derived from T cells, B-cell-depleted T cells, or PBMCs.

During active infection, Seattle patients enrolled and were then monitored through disease. The authors' processing: Amplification with reference gene primers provided the estimates of nucleated cell counts. The repertoire was sequenced with immunoSEQ multiplex PCR; TCRdb's copy has only in-frame clones and lacks some. That table furnishes V, J and clone size, whereas the DNA furnished D and trimming. The data contain roughly 340,000 clones, roughly 90% of them singletons. CDR3 length: 15 residues. The germline V gene encodes CDR1 ENHRY and CDR2 SYGVKD. V lost 9 bases, J lost 1 base, and 18 bases lay in between.

Sequencing was carried out using peripheral blood. The receptor was derived from a woman in her twenties or thirties with COVID-19, enrolled during active disease. This sequence joins TRBV10-3 and TRBJ2-5; D is possibly TRBD1 (7 bases). In DNA form, the CDR3 reads TGTGCCATGAGCAGGGGGGCGGGTAGCCAAGAGACCCAGTACTTC. Translated: CAMSRGAGSQETQYF.